This T cell receptor beta chain was identified in a study of Ad26.COV2.S vaccination and SARS-CoV-2 variants. About the study: Recipients of Ad26.COV2.S got it intramuscularly, once or twice 56 days apart.

Here immunoSEQ multiplex PCR was the method, and the copy in TCRdb shows in-frame clones only, minus some. Of roughly 420,000 clones listed, 85% to 90% were seen once; the top ten hold approximately 2.5%. Study observations and caveats: Reportedly, spike-specific CD8+ and CD4+ T cell responses achieved substantial breadth once vaccination had taken place. Measurements of TCR breadth and depth may have given underestimates of the total T cell responses. Placebo recipients had lower spike-specific TCR breadth than vaccine recipients.

Regarding this clone: Antigen specificity is unknown.

Specified treatment: about 20 received Ad26.COV2.S at low or high dose, single or two shots; 5 received placebo; per-sample allocation not given. The investigators took samples on day 63 after the first vaccine or placebo injection. The clonotype was recovered from a person between 18 and 65 years old who received the Ad26.COV2.S COVID-19 vaccine or a placebo. The specimen was peripheral blood, collected in a trial of Ad26.COV2.S vaccine versus placebo.

The CDR3 bases are TGTGCCAGCAGCTCAAGGGGGCGTGATTCACCCCTCCACTTT. It specifies CASSSRGRDSPLHF. V is TRBV6-5 and J is TRBJ1-6, with 7 bases that match TRBD1. The CDR3 sequence is 14 residues long. The V and J ends lost 6 bases and 8 bases, in that order; junction bases with no gene match: 7. Germline lookup yields CDR1 MNHEY and CDR2 SVGAGI.